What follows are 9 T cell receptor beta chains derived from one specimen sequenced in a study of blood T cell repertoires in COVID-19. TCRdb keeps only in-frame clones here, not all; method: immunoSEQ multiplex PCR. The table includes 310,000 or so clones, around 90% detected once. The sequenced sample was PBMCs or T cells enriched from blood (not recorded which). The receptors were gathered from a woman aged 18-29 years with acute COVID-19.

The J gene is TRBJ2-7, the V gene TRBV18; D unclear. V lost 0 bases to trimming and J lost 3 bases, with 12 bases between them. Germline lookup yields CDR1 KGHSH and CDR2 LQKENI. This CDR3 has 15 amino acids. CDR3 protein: CASSPPGVSNYEQYF. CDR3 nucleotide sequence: TGTGCCAGCTCACCACCCGGAGTCTCCAACTACGAGCAGTACTTC. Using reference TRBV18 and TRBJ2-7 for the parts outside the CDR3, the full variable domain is NAGVMQNPRHLVRRRGQEARLRCSPMKGHSHVYWYRQLPEEGLKFMVYLQKENIIDESGMPKERFSAEFPKEGPSILRIQQVVRGDSAAYFCASSPPGVSNYEQYFGPGTRLTVT.

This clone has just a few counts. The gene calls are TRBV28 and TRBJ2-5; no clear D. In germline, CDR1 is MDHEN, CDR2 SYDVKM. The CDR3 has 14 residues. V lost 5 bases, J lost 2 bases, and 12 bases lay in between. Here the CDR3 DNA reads TGTGCCAGCAGTACGCGGCAGAGTCAAGAGACCCAGTACTTC. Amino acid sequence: CASSTRQSQETQYF.

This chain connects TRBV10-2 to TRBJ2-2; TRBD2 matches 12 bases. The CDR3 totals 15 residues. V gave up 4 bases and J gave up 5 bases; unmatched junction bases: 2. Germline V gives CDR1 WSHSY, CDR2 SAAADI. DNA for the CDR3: TGCGCCAGCAGTGGACTAGCGGGAGTTACCGGGGAGCTGTTTTTT. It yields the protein CASSGLAGVTGELFF.

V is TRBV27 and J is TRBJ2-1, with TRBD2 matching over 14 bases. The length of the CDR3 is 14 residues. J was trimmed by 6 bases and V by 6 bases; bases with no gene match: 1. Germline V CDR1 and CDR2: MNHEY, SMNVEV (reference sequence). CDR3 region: CASRTSGRGNEQFF. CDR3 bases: TGTGCCAGCAGGACTAGCGGGAGGGGCAATGAGCAGTTCTTC.

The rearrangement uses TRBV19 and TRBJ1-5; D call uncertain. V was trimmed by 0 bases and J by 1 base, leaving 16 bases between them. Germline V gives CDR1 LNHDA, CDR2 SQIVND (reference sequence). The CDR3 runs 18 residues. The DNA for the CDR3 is TGTGCCAGTAGTATAGATCCCCGTTCAGGTCAGAGCAATCAGCCCCAGCATTTT. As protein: CASSIDPRSGQSNQPQHF.

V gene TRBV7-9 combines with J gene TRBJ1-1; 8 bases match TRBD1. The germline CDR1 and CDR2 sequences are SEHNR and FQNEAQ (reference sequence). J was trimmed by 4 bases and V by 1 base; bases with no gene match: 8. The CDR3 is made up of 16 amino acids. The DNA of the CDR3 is TGTGCCAGCAGCTTAGTTCGGACAGGGCTGATCACTGAAGCTTTCTTT. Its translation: CASSLVRTGLITEAFF. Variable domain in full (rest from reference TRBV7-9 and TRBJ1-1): DTGVSQNPRHKITKRGQNVTFRCDPISEHNRLYWYRQTLGQGPEFLTYFQNEAQLEKSRLLSDRFSAERPKGSFSTLEIQRTEQGDSAMYLCASSLVRTGLITEAFFGQGTRLTVV.

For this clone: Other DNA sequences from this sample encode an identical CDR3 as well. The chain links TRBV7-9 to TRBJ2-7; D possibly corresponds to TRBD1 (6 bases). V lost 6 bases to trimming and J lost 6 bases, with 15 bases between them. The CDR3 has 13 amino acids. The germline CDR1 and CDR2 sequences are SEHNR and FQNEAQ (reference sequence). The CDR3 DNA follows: TGTGCCAGCAGTTTGACAGGTGTGGGCGAGCAGTACTTC. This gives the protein CASSLTGVGEQYF.

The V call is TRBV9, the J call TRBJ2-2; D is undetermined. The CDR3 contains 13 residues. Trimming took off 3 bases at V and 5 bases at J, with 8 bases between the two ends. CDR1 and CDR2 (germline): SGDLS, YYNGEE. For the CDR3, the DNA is TGTGCCAGCAGCGGTGACTTTACCGGGGAGCTGTTTTTT. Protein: CASSGDFTGELFF.

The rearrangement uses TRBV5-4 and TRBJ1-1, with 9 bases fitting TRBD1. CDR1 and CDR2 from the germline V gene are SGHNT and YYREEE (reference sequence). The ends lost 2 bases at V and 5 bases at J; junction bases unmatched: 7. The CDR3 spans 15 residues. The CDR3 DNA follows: TGTGCCAGCAGCTTAGCATGGACAGGGGATACTGAAGCTTTCTTT. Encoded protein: CASSLAWTGDTEAFF.